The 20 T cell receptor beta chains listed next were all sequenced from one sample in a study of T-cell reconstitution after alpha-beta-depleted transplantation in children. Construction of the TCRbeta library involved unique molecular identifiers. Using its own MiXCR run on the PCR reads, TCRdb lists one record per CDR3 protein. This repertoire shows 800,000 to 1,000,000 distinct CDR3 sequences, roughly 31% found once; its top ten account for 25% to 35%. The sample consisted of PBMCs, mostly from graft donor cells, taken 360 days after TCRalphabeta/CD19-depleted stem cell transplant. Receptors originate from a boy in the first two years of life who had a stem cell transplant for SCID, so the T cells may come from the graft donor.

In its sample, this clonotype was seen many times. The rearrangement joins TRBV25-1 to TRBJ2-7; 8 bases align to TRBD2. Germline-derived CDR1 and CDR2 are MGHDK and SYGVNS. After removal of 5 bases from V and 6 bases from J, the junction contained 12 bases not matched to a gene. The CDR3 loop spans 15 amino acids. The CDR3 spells CASSNWGGGSSEQYF. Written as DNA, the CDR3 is TGTGCCAGCAGTAACTGGGGCGGGGGGTCATCCGAGCAGTACTTC.

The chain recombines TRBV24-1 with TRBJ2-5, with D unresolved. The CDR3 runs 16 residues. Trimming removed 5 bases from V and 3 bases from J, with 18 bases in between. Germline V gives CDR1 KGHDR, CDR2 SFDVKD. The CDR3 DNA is TGTGCCACCAGTGGTGGGCAAGGGCATAACAAAGAGACCCAGTACTTC. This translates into CATSGGQGHNKETQYF.

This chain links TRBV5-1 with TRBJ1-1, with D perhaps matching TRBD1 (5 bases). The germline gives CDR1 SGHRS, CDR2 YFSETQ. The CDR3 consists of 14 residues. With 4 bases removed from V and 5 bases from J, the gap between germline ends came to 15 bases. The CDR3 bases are TGCGCCAGCAGCGGTGGGGGGATGAGAACTGAAGCTTTCTTT. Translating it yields CASSGGGMRTEAFF.

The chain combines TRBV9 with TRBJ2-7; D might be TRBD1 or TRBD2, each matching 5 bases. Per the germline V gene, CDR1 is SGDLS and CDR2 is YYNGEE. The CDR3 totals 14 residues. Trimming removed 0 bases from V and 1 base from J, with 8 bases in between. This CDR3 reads CASSVGGFSYEQYF. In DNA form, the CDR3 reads TGTGCCAGCAGCGTAGGGGGGTTTTCCTACGAGCAGTACTTC.

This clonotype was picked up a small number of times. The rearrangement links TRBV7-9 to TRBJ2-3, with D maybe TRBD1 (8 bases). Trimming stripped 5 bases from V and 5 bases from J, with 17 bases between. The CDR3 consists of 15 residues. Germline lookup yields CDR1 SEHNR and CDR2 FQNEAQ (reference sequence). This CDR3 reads CASSPGQGGRDTQYF. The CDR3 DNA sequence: TGTGCCAGCAGCCCCGGACAGGGAGGGAGAGATACGCAGTATTTT.

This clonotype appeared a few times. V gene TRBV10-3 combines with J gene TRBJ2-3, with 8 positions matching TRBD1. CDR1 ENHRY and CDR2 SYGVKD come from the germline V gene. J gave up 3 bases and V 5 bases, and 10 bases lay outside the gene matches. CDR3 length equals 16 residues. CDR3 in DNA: TGTGCCATCAGTCCCTTTGGGACAGGTGGTACAGATACGCAGTATTTT. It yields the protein CAISPFGTGGTDTQYF.

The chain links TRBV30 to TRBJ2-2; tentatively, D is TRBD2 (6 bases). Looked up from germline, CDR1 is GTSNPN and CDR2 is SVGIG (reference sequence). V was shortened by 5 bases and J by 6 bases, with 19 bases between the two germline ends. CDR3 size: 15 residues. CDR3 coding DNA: TGTGCCTGGGGGGGGACTCCCCCACGAGCCGGGGAGCTGTTTTTT. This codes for CAWGGTPPRAGELFF.

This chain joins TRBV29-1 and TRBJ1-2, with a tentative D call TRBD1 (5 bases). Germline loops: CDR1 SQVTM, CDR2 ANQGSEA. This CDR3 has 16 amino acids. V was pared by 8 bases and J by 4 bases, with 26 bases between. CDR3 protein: CSSDDRGSTTGYGYTF. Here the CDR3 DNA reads TGCAGCTCGGACGATAGGGGTTCTACCACGGGCTATGGCTACACCTTC.

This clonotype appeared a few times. CDR3 sequence (DNA): TGTGCCAGCTCACCTGATCGACAGGGTAGCAACGAGCAGTACTTC. It is translated as CASSPDRQGSNEQYF. The J gene is TRBJ2-7, the V gene TRBV18; the match to TRBD1 covers 7 bases. The CDR3 consists of 15 residues. V was clipped by 3 bases and J by 5 bases; unmatched bases: 10. Germline-derived CDR1 and CDR2 are KGHSH and LQKENI. Combining the CDR3 with reference TRBV18 and TRBJ2-7 gives the whole variable domain NAGVMQNPRHLVRRRGQEARLRCSPMKGHSHVYWYRQLPEEGLKFMVYLQKENIIDESGMPKERFSAEFPKEGPSILRIQQVVRGDSAAYFCASSPDRQGSNEQYFGPGTRLTVT.

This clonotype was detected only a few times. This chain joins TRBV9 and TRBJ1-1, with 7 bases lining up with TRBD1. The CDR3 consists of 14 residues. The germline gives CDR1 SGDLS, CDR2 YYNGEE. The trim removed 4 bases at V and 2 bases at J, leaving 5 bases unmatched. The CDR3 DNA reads TGTGCCAGCAGCCGAGGGGGCAGTAACACTGAAGCTTTCTTT. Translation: CASSRGGSNTEAFF. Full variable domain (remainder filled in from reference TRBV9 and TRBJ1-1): DSGVTQTPKHLITATGQRVTLRCSPRSGDLSVYWYQQSLDQGLQFLIQYYNGEERAKGNILERFSAQQFPDLHSELNLSSLELGDSALYFCASSRGGSNTEAFFGQGTRLTVV.

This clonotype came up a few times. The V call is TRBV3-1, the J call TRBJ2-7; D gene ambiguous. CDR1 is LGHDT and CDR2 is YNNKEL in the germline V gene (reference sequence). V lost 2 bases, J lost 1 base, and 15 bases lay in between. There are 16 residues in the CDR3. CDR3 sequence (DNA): TGTGCCAGCAGCCAAAATGCCGTAAGGCTGTCCTACGAGCAGTACTTC. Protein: CASSQNAVRLSYEQYF.

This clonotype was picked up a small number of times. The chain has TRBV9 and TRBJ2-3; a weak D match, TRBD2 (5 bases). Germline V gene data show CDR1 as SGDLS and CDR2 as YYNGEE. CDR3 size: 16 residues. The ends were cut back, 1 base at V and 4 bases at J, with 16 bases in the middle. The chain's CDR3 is CASSVSTTEFADTQYF. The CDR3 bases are TGTGCCAGCAGCGTATCGACTACCGAATTCGCAGATACGCAGTATTTT.

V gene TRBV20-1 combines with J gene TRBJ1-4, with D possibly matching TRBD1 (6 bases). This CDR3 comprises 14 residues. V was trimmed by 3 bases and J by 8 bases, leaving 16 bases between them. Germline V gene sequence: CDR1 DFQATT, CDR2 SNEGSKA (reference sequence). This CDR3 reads CSARAPGAGEKLFF. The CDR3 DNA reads TGCAGTGCTAGGGCGCCAGGGGCGGGAGAAAAACTGTTTTTT.

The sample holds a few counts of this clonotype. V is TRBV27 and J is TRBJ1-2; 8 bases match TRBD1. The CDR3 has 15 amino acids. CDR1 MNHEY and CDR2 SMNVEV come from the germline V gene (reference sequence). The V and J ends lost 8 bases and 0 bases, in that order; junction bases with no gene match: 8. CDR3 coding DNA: TGTGCCAGCCATGGACAGGGCGAAACTAACTATGGCTACACCTTC. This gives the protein CASHGQGETNYGYTF.

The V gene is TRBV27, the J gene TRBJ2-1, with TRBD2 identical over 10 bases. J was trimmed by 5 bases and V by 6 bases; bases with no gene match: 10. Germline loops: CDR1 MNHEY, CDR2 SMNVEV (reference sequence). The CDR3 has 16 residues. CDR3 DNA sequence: TGTGCCAGCAGCCCTAGCGGGGGAGTTTCCCACAATGAGCAGTTCTTC. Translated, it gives CASSPSGGVSHNEQFF.

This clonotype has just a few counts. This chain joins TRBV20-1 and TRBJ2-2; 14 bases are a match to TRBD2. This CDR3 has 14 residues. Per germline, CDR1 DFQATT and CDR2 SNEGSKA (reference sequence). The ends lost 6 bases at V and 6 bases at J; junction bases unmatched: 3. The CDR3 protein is CSAGLAGGAGELFF. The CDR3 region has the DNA TGCAGTGCCGGACTAGCGGGGGGTGCCGGGGAGCTGTTTTTT.

CDR3 residues: CASSFSGYLETQYF. The CDR3 DNA reads as TGTGCCAGCAGCTTTTCGGGGTATCTCGAGACCCAGTACTTC. The chain carries TRBV5-6 and TRBJ2-5; tentative D call: TRBD2 (5 bases). Germline loops: CDR1 SGHDT, CDR2 YYEEEE. This CDR3 spans 14 amino acids. Trimming cost V 2 bases and J 5 bases, with 13 bases left between them.

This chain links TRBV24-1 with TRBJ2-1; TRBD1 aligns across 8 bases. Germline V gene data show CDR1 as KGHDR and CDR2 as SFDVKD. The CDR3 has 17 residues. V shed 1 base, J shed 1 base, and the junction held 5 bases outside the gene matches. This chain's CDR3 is CATSDFRDRRSYNEQFF. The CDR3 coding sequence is TGTGCCACCAGTGATTTCCGGGACAGGAGGTCCTACAATGAGCAGTTCTTC.

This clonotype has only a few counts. The DNA for the CDR3 is TGTGCCAGCACTGGGTACATCATTCAGTACTTC. Translating it yields CASTGYIIQYF. V and J are TRBV12-3 or TRBV12-4 and TRBJ2-4; no reliable D call. The CDR3 totals 11 residues. The V and J ends lost 7 bases and 9 bases respectively, with 10 bases between them.

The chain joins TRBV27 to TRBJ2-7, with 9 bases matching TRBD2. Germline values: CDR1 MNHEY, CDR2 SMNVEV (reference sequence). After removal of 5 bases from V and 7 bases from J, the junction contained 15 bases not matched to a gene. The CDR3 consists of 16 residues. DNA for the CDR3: TGTGCCAGCAGTAGGGCCGGTGGCGGGGGGGCTGGTGAGCAGTACTTC. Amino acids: CASSRAGGGGAGEQYF.